This TCR beta chain was identified in a study of blood T cell repertoires in COVID-19. In the study overall: Sample material is recorded as cDNA or gDNA derived from T cells, B-cell-depleted T cells, or PBMCs.

In terms of age and location, participants ranged from about 18 to 95 years and lived in 24 US areas. Germline assignment: CDR1 KGHSH and CDR2 LQKENI. The CDR3 consists of 15 residues. V lost 3 bases and J 0 bases, leaving 11 bases between the germline ends. This table comes from immunoSEQ multiplex PCR, and its TCRdb copy is limited to in-frame clones, with some not included. The repertoire holds about 430,000 clones, 70% to 90% seen once, with roughly 1.4% in the top ten. This chain links TRBV18 with TRBJ1-1; no clear D. Sequences were obtained from PBMCs or T cells enriched from blood (not recorded which). This clonotype was sampled from a woman between 18 and 29 years old who had been exposed to COVID-19. In DNA, the CDR3 is TGTGCCAGCTCACCCAACAGTGCCATGAACACTGAAGCTTTCTTT. Its translation is CASSPNSAMNTEAFF.